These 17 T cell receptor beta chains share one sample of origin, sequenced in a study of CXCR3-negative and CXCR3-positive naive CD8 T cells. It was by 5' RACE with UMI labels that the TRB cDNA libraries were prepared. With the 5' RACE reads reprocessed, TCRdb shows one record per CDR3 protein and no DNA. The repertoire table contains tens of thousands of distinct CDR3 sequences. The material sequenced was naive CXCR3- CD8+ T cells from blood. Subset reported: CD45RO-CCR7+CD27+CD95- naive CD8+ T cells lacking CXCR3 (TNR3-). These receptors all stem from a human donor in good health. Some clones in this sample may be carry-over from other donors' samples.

The CDR3 sequence is CASSSIWMAGEFNQPQHF. The rearrangement links TRBV28 to TRBJ1-5; the TCRdb D gene call, TRBD1, has no DNA to confirm it. Looked up from germline, CDR1 is MDHEN and CDR2 is SYDVKM. The CDR3 extends over 18 amino acids.

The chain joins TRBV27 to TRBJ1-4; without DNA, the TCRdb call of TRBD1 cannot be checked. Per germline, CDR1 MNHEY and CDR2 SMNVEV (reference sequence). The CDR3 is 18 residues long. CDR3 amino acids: CASSFSFGEGAEEGKLFF. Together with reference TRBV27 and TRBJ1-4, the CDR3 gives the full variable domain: EAQVTQNPRYLITVTGKKLTVTCSQNMNHEYMSWYRQDPGLGLRQIYYSMNVEVTDKGDVPEGYKVSRKEKRNFPLILESPSPNQTSLYFCASSFSFGEGAEEGKLFFGSGTQLSVL.

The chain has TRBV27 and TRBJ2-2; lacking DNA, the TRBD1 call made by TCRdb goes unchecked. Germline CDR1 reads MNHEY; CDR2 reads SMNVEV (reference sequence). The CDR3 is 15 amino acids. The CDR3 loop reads CASSPAQGAAGELFF.

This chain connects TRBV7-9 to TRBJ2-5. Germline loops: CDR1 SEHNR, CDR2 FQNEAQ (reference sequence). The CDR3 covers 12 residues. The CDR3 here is CASSLYQETQYF.

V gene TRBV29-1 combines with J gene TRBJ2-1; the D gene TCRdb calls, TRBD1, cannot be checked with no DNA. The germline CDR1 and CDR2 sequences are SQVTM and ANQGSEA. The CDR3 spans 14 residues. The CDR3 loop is CSATGTGTGNEQFF.

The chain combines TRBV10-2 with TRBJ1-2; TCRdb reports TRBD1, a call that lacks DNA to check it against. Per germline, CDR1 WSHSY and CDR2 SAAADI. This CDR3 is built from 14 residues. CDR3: CASSEGREEYGYTF.

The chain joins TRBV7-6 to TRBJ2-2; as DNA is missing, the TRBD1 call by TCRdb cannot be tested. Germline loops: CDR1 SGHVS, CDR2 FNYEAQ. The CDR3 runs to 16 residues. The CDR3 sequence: CASSFSGGAITGELFF.

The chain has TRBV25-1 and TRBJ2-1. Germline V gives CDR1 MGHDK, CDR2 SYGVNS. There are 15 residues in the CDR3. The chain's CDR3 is CASSEGGSPYNEQFF.

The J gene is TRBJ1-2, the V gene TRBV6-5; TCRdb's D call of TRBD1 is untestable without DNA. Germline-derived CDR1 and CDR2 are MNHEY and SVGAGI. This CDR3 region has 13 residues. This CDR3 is CASSPRELYGYTF.

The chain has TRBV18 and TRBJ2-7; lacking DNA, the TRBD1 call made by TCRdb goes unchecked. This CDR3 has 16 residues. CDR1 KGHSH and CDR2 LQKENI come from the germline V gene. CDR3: CASSPFETGAEREQYF.

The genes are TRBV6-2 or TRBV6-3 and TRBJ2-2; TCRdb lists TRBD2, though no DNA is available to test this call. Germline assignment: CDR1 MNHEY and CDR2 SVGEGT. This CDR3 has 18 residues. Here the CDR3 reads CASSYGSWIAENTGELFF.

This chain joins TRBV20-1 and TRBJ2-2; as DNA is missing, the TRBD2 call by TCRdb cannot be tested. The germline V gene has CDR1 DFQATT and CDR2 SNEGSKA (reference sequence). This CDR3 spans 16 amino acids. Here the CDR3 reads CSARDSGGENTGELFF.

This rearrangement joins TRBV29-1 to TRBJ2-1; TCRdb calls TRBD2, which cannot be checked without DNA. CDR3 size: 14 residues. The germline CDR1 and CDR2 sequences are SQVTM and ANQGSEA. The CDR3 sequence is CSVGRGSSYNEQFF.

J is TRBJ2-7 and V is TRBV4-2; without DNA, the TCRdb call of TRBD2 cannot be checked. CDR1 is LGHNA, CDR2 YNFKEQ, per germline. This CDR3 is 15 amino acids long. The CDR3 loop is CASSQEQRGGIEQYF.

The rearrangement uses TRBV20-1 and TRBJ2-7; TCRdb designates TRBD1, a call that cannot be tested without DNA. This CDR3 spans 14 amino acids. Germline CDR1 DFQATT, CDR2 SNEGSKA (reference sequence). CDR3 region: CSARDRGTGVEQYF.

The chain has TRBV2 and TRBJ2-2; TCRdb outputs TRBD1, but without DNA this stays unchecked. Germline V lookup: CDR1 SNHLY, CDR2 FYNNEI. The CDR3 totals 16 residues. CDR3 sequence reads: CASSDRTGMNTGELFF.

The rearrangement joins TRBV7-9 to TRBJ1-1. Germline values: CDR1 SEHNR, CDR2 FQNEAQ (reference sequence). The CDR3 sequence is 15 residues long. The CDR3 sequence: CASSFFGETDTEAFF.